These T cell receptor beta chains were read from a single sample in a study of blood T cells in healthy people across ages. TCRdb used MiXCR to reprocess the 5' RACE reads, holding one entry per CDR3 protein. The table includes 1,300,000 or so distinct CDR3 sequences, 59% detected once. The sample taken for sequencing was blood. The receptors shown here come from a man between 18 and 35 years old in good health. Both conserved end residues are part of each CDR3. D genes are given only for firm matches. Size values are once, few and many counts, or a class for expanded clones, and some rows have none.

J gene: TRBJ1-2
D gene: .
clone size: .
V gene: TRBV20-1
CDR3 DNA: TGCAGTGCTAGAGACTCCTTAGCTCCCAGCTTGAGCTATGGCTACACCTTC
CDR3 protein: CSARDSLAPSLSYGYTF

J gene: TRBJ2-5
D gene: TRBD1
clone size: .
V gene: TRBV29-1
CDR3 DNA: TGCAGCGTTGTGAGACAGGGGCTAGAGACCCAGTACTTC
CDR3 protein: CSVVRQGLETQYF

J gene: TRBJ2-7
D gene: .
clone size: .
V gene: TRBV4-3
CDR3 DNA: TGCGCCAGCAGCCACGGGGGTCGGAGGGAATCCTACGAGCAGTACTTC
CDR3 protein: CASSHGGRRESYEQYF

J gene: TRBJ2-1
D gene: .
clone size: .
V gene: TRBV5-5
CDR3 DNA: TGTGCCAGCAGCCTTGCGGTGGGGGATCGGATAGATGAGCAGTTCTTC
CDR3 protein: CASSLAVGDRIDEQFF

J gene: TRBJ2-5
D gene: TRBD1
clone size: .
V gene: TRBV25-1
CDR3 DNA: TGTGCCAGCAGCCCTACGGACAGGGAAGAGACCCAGTACTTC
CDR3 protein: CASSPTDREETQYF

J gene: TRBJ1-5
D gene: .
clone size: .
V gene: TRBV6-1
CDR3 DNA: TGTGCCAGCAAACCAGGGCAGAGCAATCAGCCCCAGCATTTT
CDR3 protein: CASKPGQSNQPQHF

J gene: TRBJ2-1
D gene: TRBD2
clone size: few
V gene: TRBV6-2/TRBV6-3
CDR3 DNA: TGTGCCAGCAGGACTAGCGGTGCCTGGGGGGATGAGCAGTTCTTC
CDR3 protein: CASRTSGAWGDEQFF

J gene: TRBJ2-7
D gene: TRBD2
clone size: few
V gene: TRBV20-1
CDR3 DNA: TGCAGTGCTAGAGATGCAGGACTAGCGGGCCTAAACGGGGCCCCAAGTTCCTACGAGCAGTACTTC
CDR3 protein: CSARDAGLAGLNGAPSSYEQYF

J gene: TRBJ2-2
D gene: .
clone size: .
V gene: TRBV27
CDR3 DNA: TGTGCCAGCAGTTTTACCCCTCGGCAGGCTAAGACGAACACCGGGGAGCTGTTTTTT
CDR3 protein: CASSFTPRQAKTNTGELFF

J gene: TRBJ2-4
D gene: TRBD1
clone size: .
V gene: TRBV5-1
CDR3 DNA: TGCGCCAGCAGCCATCTCGGACAGGGAGAGAAAAACATTCAGTACTTC
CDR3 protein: CASSHLGQGEKNIQYF

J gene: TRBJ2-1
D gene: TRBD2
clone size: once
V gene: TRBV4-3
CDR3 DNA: TGCGCCAGCAGCCAAGCCGCGGGGGGCCTCGATGAGCAGTTCTTC
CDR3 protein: CASSQAAGGLDEQFF

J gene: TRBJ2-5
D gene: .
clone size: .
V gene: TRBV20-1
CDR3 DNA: TGCAGTGCCCAGCGACAAAACCAAGAGACCCAGTACTTC
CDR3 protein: CSAQRQNQETQYF

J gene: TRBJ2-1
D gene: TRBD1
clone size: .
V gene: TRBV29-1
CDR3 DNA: TGCAGCGTTGGGGGACAGGGAATAGGCAATGAGCAGTTCTTC
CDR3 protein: CSVGGQGIGNEQFF

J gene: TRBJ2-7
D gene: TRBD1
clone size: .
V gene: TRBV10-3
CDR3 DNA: TGTGCCATCAGTGAGGGAGGGACAGGGAACGAGCAGTACTTC
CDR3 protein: CAISEGGTGNEQYF

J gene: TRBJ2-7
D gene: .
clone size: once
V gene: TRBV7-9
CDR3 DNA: TGTGCCAGCAGCTTAGAAGAGGGTCCAAGGGGCTACGAGCAGTACTTC
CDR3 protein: CASSLEEGPRGYEQYF

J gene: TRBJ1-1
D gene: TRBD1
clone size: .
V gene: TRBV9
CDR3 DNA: TGTGCCAGCAGCGCCCCGGGACAGAGAGGAACTGAAGCTTTCTTT
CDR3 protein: CASSAPGQRGTEAFF

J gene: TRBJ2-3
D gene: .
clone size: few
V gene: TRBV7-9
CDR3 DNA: TGTGCCAGCAGCTTAGCCCTCGGAAGCACAGATACGCAGTATTTT
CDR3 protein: CASSLALGSTDTQYF

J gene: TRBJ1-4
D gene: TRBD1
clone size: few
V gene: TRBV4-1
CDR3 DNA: TGCGCCAGCAGCCTCCGAAAGGGGACAGGGGATGAAAAACTGTTTTTT
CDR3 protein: CASSLRKGTGDEKLFF

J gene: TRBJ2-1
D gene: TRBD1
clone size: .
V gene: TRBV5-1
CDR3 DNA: TGCGCCAGCAGCTTCCGGGACAGGGGTTACGGGGGCCATGAGCAGTTCTTC
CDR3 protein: CASSFRDRGYGGHEQFF

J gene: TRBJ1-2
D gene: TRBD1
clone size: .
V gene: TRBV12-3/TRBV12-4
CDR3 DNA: TGTGCCAGCAGTCCACAGGGGAGTATAGAGAGCTACACCTTC
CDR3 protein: CASSPQGSIESYTF

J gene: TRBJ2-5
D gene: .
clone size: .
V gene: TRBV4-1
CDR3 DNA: TGCGCCAGCAGCACGGGACTGGGTCAAGAGACCCAGTACTTC
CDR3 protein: CASSTGLGQETQYF

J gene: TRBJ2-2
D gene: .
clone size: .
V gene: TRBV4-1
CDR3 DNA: TGCGCCAGCAGCCAAGCCAACGCCGGGGAGCTGTTTTTT
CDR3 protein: CASSQANAGELFF

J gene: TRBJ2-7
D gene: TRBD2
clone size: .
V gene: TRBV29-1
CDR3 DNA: TGCAGCGTGTTGACTAGCGAAACCTACGAGCAGTACTTC
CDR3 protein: CSVLTSETYEQYF

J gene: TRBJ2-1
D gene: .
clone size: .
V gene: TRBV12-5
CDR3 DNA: TGTGCTAGTGGTTTGGAAGGGGGCTACAATGAGCAGTTCTTC
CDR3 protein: CASGLEGGYNEQFF

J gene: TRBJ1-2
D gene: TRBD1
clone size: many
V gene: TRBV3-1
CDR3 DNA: TGTGCCAGCAGTCCAATAGCACAGGGGGCCTATGGCTACACCTTC
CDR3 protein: CASSPIAQGAYGYTF

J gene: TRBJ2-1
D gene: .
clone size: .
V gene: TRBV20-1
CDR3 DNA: TGCAGTGCTAGAGATCTAGGGCTCTCCTACAATGAGCAGTTCTTC
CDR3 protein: CSARDLGLSYNEQFF

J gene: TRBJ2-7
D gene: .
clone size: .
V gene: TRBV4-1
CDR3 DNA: TGCGCCAGTAGCCAACCGGGACACCACGGGCAGTACTTC
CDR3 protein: CASSQPGHHGQYF

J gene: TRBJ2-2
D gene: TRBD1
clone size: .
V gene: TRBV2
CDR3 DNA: TGTGCCAGCACAACAGGGGGCGGGTCCACCGGGGAGCTGTTTTTT
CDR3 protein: CASTTGGGSTGELFF

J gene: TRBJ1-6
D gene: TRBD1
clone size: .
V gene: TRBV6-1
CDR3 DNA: TGTGCCAGCAGTCGCTCTCCAGGGGGAGACTATAATTCACCCCTCCACTTT
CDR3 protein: CASSRSPGGDYNSPLHF

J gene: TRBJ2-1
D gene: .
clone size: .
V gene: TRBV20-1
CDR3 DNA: TGCAGTGCTAGTTCGGGAGTGGGGAATGAGCAGTTCTTC
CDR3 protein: CSASSGVGNEQFF

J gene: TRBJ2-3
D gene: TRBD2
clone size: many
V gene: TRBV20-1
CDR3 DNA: TGCAGTGCTAGCAGCGGGGAGGTAACAGATACGCAGTATTTT
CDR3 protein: CSASSGEVTDTQYF

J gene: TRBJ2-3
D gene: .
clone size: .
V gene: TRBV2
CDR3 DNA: TGTGCCAGCACGCGGCGGATCACAGATACGCAGTATTTT
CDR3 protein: CASTRRITDTQYF